This record concerns one TCR beta chain sequence. These data come from a study of T cell responses to AZD1222 COVID-19 vaccine. The CDR3 length is 16 residues. V shed 3 bases and J 0 bases; nucleotides not matched to a gene: 3. Germline V gene data show CDR1 as LNHDA and CDR2 as SQIVND (reference sequence). Generated by immunoSEQ multiplex PCR, the TCRdb table keeps only in-frame clones and is missing some. The table includes over 150,000 clones, over 75% detected once. This receptor was identified in an adult in good health. Material: peripheral blood, obtained on day 0 of AZD1222 vaccination. The chain employs TRBV19 and TRBJ1-2; 11 nucleotides match TRBD1. CDR3 sequence reads: CASSIRTGGPNYGYTF. CDR3 DNA sequence: TGTGCCAGTAGTATTCGGACAGGGGGCCCTAACTATGGCTACACCTTC.